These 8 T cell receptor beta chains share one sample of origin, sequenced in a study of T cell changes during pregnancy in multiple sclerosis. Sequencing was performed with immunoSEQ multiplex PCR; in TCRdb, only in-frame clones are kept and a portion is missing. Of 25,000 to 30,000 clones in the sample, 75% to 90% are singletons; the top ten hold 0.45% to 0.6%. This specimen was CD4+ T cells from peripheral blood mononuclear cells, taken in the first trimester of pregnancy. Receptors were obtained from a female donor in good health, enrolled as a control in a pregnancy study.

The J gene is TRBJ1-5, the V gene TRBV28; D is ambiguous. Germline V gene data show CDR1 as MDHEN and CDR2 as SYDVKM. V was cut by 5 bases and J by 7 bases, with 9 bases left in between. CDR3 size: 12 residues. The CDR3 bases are TGTGCCAGCAGTCCTCCGGGGCAGCCCCAGCATTTT. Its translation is CASSPPGQPQHF.

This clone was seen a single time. Written as DNA, the CDR3 is TGCGCCAGCAGCCAAGTTGGTGGTCGGGGGACCCCTGGGGCCAACGTCCTGACTTTC. It specifies CASSQVGGRGTPGANVLTF. The V call is TRBV4-1, the J call TRBJ2-6; TRBD2 is a possible D gene (6 bases). The germline gives CDR1 MGHRA, CDR2 YSYEKL. Between the trimmed V and J ends, which lost 1 base and 2 bases, there was a span of 18 bases. This CDR3 spans 19 amino acids.

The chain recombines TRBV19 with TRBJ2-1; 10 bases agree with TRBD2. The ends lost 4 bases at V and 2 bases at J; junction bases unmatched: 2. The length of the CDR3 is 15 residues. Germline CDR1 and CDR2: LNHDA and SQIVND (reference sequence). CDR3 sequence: CASSTSGSPYNEQFF. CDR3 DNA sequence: TGTGCCAGTAGTACTAGCGGGAGCCCCTACAATGAGCAGTTCTTC.

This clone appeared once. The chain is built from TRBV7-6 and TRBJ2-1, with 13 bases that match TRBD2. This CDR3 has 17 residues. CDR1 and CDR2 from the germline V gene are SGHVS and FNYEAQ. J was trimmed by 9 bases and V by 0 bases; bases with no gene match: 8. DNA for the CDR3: TGTGCCAGCAGCTTAGCGCTACTAGCGGGGGGGCCGGGTGAGCAGTTCTTC. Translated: CASSLALLAGGPGEQFF.

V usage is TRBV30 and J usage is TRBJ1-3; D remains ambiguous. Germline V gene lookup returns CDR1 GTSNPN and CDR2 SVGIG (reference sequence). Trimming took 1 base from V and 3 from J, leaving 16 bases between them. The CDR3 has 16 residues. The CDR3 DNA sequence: TGTGCCTGGAGTGGAAGCCACCCGATTATTGGAAACACCATATATTTT. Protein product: CAWSGSHPIIGNTIYF.

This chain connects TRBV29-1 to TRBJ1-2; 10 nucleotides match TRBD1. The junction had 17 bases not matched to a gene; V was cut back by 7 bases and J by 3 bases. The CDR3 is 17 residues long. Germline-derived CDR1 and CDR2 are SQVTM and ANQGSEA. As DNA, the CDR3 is TGCAGCGGGAGGGGAGGGACAGGGGCGGCTAGGGACTATGGCTACACCTTC. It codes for CSGRGGTGAARDYGYTF. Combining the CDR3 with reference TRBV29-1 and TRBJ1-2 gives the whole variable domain SAVISQKPSRDICQRGTSLTIQCQVDSQVTMMFWYRQQPGQSLTLIATANQGSEATYESGFVIDKFPISRPNLTFSTLTVSNMSPEDSSIYLCSGRGGTGAARDYGYTFGSGTRLTVV.

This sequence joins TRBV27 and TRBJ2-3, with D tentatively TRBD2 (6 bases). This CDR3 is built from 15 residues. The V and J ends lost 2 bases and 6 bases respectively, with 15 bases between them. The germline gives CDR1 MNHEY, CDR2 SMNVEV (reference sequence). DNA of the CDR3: TGTGCCAGCAGTTTAGTTGGGCGGGATTACGATACGCAGTATTTT. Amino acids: CASSLVGRDYDTQYF.

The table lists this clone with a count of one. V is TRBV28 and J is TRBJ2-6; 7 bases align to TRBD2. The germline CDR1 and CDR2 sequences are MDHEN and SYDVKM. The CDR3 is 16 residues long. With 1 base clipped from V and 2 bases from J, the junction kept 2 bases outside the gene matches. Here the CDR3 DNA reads TGTGCCAGCAGTTTATTCCGGGGGGCTGGGGCCAACGTCCTGACTTTC. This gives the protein CASSLFRGAGANVLTF. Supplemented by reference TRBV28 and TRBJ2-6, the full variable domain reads DVKVTQSSRYLVKRTGEKVFLECVQDMDHENMFWYRQDPGLGLRLIYFSYDVKMKEKGDIPEGYSVSREKKERFSLILESASTNQTSMYLCASSLFRGAGANVLTFGAGSRLTVL.